Detailed here is one T cell receptor (beta chain). The specificity of this receptor is unknown. A read error may be the cause here, since a much bigger clone is one base away. For repertoire sequencing, the TCR beta CDR3 regions were amplified from RNA transcripts. The first round was an RT-PCR using HTBI primers with the Qiagen OneStep RT-PCR kit, and this first round was followed by a second-round multiplex PCR, then size selection and purification. Sequencing of the libraries was carried out on an Illumina HiSeq2000 in paired-end mode with 100 bp reads. The authors' analysis ran thus. SOAPnuke was used for read processing, and reads with adapters, uncalled bases, a mean Phred below 15, or no exact constant-primer or identifier match were discarded. High-quality paired reads were merged with COPE v1.2.5. Clonotypes were defined as unique nucleotide sequences and were aligned to IMGT TRB V, D and J references using MiTCR v1.1. The analysis was limited to V-J combinations with a frequency above 0.0001, which together covered over 99% of the repertoires. For each V-J combination, a TCR clonal expansion and chaos score was defined as the ratio of F50 clonal expansion to chaos observed in the TCRdist matrix. Features were reduced by Welch's t-statistics and random forest to approximately 13 V-J combinations, which fed a naive Bayes classifier. The Morisita-Horn index was used to measure how similar the thyroid and blood repertoires were. TCRdb redid the processing of the public reads, applying fastp at Q25 and MiXCR, and retained in-frame beta chains. Rows matching on CDR3 protein sequence are summarized as one entry with the most common DNA and genes. TCRdb, not the authors, supplied the V and J calls. Counted in this sample were approximately 1.2 million distinct CDR3 sequences; 36% of them appeared once. The biggest ten clones account for around 10% of the sample.

This sample is part of a study of Graves' ophthalmopathy and Graves' hyperthyroidism (dated by TCRdb to between 2017 and 2018). The study in broad terms: Hyperthyroidism was considered stable if no progression to ophthalmopathy occurred within 18 months of follow-up. In total, approximately 130 blood samples were TCR-sequenced: approximately 42 ophthalmopathy, some 80 hyperthyroidism and some 17 hyperthyroidism-to-ophthalmopathy patients. T-cell repertoires of thyroid tissue and blood were compared in several hyperthyroidism patients. For independent validation, a separate cohort was made up of around 19 hyperthyroidism patients plus 17 patients who later progressed from hyperthyroidism to ophthalmopathy. After sampling, hyperthyroidism patients received methimazole starting at 30 mg daily, and ophthalmopathy patients received high-dose intravenous methylprednisolone. The study used signatures of the TCR beta repertoire to tell Graves' ophthalmopathy apart from Graves' hyperthyroidism and to predict which patients would progress to ophthalmopathy. A discovery set of about a hundred patients (around 44 ophthalmopathy, approximately 58 stable hyperthyroidism) was enrolled to explore V-J signatures distinguishing ophthalmopathy from hyperthyroidism.

The CDR3 spans 13 residues, from the cysteine through the phenylalanine. The DNA shown is the 39-base CDR3, in frame from base 1. Patients with hyperthyroidism were aged 18 to 65 years, had been newly diagnosed, and had a disease duration of less than 2 months. Patients with other autoimmune diseases, uncontrolled infections, pregnancy or lactation were excluded from the study. Clinical symptoms, serum thyroxine, TRAb, thyroid ultrasound and orbital computed tomography were used for diagnosis. Trizol reagent was used to extract the total RNA, and its quality was then checked on an Agilent 2100 Bioanalyzer. Results and caveats for the whole study, not just this receptor: No statistical method was used to predetermine the sample size, and group allocation was not hidden from the investigators. In validation, the model predicted ophthalmopathy progression with roughly 68% sensitivity and 72% to 80% specificity; roughly 11 predicted patients were CT-confirmed with GO in a median of around 6 months. In cross-validation, the 13-signature model distinguished ophthalmopathy from stable hyperthyroidism with just over 85% sensitivity and approximately 81% specificity, and in the test set the corresponding values were approximately 80% and 75%. Most expanded thyroid clonotypes with a frequency above 0.001 also appeared in blood, which suggests that blood repertoires may reflect the immune response in the thyroid.

The sequence links TRBV12-3 or TRBV12-4 to TRBJ2-7; the D gene is not confidently resolved. The sequencing input was peripheral blood or thyroid tissue (not recorded which). The clonotype was recovered from an adult man with Graves' hyperthyroidism. The DNA sequence is TGTACCAGCAGTCCGGGTTTCTCCTACGAGCAGTACTTC. Protein translation: CTSSPGFSYEQYF.